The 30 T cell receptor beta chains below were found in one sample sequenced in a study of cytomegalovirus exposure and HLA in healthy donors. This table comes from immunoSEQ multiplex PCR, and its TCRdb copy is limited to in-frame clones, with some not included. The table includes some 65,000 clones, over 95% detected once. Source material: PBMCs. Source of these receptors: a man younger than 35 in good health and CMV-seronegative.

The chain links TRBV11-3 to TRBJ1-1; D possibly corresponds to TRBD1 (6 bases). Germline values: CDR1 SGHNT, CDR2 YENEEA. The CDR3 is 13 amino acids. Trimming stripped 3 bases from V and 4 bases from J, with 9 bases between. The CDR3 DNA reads TGTGCCAGCAGCTTCCGGGGGGCCACTGAAGCTTTCTTT. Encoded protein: CASSFRGATEAFF.

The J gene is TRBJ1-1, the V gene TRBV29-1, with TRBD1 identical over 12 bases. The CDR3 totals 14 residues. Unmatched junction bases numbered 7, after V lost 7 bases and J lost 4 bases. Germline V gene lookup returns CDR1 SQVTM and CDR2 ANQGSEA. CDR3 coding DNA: TGCAGCGGGGGACAGGGGGCCGGTGGCACTGAAGCTTTCTTT. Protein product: CSGGQGAGGTEAFF.

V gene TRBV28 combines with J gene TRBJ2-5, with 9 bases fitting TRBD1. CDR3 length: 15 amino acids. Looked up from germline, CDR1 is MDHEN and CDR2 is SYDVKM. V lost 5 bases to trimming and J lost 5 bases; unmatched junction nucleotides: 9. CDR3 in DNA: TGTGCCAGCAGTAAAGTCCGGACAGGGGCCGAGACCCAGTACTTC. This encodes CASSKVRTGAETQYF.

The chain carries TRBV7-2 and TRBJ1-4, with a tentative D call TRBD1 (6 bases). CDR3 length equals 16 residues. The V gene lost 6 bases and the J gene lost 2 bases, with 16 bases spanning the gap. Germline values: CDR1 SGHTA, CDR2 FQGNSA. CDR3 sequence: CASRFRGGSTNEKLFF. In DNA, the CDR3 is TGTGCCAGCAGGTTTCGGGGGGGCTCGACTAATGAAAAACTGTTTTTT. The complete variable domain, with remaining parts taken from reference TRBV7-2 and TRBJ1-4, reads GAGVSQSPSNKVTEKGKDVELRCDPISGHTALYWYRQSLGQGLEFLIYFQGNSAPDKSGLPSDRFSAERTGGSVSTLTIQRTQQEDSAVYLCASRFRGGSTNEKLFFGSGTQLSVL.

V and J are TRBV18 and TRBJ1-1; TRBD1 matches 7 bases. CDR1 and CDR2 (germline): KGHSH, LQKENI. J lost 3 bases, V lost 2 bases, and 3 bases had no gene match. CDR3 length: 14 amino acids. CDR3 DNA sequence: TGTGCCAGCTCACCAACCGGGACAGACACTGAAGCTTTCTTT. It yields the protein CASSPTGTDTEAFF.

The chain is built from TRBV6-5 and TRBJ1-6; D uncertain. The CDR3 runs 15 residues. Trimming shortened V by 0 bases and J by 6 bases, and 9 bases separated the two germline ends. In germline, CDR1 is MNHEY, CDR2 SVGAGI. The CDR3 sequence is CASSYSITVNSPLHF. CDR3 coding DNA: TGTGCCAGCAGTTACTCGATAACGGTTAATTCACCCCTCCACTTT.

The DNA of the CDR3 is TGTGCCAGTACCCCGGGACAGGGGATCTATGGCTACACCTTC. Residues: CASTPGQGIYGYTF. The chain combines TRBV19 with TRBJ1-2; 10 positions agree with TRBD1. V shed 7 bases and J 4 bases; nucleotides not matched to a gene: 6. Germline-derived CDR1 and CDR2 are LNHDA and SQIVND (reference sequence). The CDR3 is 14 amino acids.

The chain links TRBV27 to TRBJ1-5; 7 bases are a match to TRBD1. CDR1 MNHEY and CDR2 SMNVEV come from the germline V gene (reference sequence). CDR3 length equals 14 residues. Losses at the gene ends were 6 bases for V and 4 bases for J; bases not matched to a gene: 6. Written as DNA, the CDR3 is TGTGCCAGCAGCCCGGGACAGCTGAATCAGCCCCAGCATTTT. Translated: CASSPGQLNQPQHF.

Here the CDR3 reads CASSLGLAGSGELFF. CDR3 sequence (DNA): TGTGCCAGCAGTTTAGGACTAGCGGGATCCGGGGAGCTGTTTTTT. V and J are TRBV28 and TRBJ2-2, with 12 bases fitting TRBD2. Per the germline V gene, CDR1 is MDHEN and CDR2 is SYDVKM. The CDR3 is made up of 15 amino acids. With 2 bases clipped from V and 6 bases from J, the junction kept 1 base outside the gene matches.

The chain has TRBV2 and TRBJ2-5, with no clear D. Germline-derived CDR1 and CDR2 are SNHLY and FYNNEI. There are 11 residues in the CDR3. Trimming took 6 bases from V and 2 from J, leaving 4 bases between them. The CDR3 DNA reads TGTGCCAGCAGCAGACAAGAGACCCAGTACTTC. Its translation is CASSRQETQYF.

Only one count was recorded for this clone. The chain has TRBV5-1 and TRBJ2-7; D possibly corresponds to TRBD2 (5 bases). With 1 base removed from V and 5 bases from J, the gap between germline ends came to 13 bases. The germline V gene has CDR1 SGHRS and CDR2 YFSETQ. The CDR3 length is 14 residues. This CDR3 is CASSLREIWDEQYF. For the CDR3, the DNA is TGCGCCAGCAGCTTGAGGGAGATATGGGACGAGCAGTACTTC.

The CDR3 region is CASSSSPTGDYEQYF. CDR3 bases: TGTGCCAGCAGTTCCTCCCCGACCGGGGACTACGAGCAGTACTTC. The V and J genes are TRBV27 and TRBJ2-7; tentatively, D is TRBD2 (5 bases). CDR1 MNHEY and CDR2 SMNVEV come from the germline V gene (reference sequence). The CDR3 totals 15 residues. V lost 4 bases and J lost 3, with 16 bases in between.

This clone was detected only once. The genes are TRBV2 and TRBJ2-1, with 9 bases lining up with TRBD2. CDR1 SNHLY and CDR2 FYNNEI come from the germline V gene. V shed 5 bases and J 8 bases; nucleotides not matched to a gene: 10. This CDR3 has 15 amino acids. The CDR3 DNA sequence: TGTGCCAGCAGTCTCCTAGCGGGATCTGTCGATGAGCAGTTCTTC. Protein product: CASSLLAGSVDEQFF.

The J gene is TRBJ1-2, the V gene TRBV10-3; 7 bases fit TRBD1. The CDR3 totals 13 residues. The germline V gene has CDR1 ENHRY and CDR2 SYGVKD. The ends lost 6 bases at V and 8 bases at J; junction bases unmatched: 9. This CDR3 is CAIRIGQAGGYTF. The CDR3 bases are TGTGCCATCAGGATAGGACAGGCGGGCGGCTACACCTTC.

CDR3 DNA: TGCGCCAGCAGCGCCGGGAGCTCCTACAATGAGCAGTTCTTC. It translates to CASSAGSSYNEQFF. This chain links TRBV5-1 with TRBJ2-1, with D perhaps matching TRBD2 (6 bases). Germline V CDR1 and CDR2: SGHRS, YFSETQ. V was shortened by 4 bases and J by 0 bases, with 8 bases between the two germline ends. There are 14 residues in the CDR3.

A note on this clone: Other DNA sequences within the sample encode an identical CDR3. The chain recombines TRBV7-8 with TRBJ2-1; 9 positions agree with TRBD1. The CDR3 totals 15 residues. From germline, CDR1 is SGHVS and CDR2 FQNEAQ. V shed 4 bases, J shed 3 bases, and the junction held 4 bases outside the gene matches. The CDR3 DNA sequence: TGTGCCAGCAGCTACCGGGACAGGGTCTACAATGAGCAGTTCTTC. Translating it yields CASSYRDRVYNEQFF.

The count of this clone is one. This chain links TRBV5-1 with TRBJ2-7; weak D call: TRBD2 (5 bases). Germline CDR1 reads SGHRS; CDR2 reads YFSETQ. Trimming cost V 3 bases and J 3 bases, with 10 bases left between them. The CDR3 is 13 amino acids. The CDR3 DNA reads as TGCGCCAGCAGCTCGGGGTCCGGCTACGAGCAGTACTTC. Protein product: CASSSGSGYEQYF.

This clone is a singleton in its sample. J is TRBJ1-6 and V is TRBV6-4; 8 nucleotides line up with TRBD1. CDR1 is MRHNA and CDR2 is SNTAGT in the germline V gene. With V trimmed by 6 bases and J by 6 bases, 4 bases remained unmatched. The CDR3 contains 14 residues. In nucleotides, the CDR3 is TGTGCCAGCAGGATACAGGGGGGTAATTCACCCCTCCACTTT. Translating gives CASRIQGGNSPLHF.

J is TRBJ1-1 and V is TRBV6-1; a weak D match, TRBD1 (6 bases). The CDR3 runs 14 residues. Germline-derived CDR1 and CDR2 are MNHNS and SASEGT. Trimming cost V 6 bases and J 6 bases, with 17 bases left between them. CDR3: CASRATRGGAEAFF. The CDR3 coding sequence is TGTGCCAGCAGGGCCACCAGGGGCGGCGCTGAAGCTTTCTTT.

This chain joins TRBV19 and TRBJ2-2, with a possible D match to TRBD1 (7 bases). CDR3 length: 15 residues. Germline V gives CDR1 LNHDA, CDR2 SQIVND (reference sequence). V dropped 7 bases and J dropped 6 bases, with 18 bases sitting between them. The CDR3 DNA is TGTGCCAGTAAGGGGGCAGGGTGGAGGGCCGGGGAGCTGTTTTTT. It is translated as CASKGAGWRAGELFF.

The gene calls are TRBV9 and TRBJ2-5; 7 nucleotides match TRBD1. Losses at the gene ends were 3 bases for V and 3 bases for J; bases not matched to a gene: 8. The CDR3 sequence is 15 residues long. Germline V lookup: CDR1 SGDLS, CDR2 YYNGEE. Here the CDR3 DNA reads TGTGCCAGCAGCGGCCTCGGCCAGGGGGAAGAGACCCAGTACTTC. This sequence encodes CASSGLGQGEETQYF.

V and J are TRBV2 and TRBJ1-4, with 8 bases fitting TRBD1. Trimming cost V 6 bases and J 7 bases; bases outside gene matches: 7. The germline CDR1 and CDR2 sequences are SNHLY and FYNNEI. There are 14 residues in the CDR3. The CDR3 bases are TGTGCCAGCAGACAGACAGGGGTCGGTGAAAAACTGTTTTTT. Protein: CASRQTGVGEKLFF.

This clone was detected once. For the CDR3, the DNA is TGTGCCAGTAGTATAACTCGACGGCTCGGGACAGGGAATGAAAAACTGTTTTTT. As protein: CASSITRRLGTGNEKLFF. The chain joins TRBV19 to TRBJ1-4; 9 bases map to TRBD1. The germline V gene encodes CDR1 LNHDA and CDR2 SQIVND (reference sequence). V shed 2 bases and J 5 bases; nucleotides not matched to a gene: 12. The CDR3 is made up of 18 amino acids.

In nucleotides, the CDR3 is TGTGCCAGCAGCTTACAGGAGGGCAGGGTATTCGGGGCCAACGTCCTGACTTTC. Encoded protein: CASSLQEGRVFGANVLTF. The chain recombines TRBV13 with TRBJ2-6; maybe TRBD2 (6 bases). V was pared by 2 bases and J by 4 bases, with 18 bases between. The germline gives CDR1 PRHDT, CDR2 FYEKMQ (reference sequence). The CDR3 loop spans 18 amino acids.

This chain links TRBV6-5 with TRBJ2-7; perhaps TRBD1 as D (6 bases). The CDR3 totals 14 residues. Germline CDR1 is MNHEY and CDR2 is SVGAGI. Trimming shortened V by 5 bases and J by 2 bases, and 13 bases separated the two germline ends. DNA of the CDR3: TGTGCCAGCAGTGAAAGTTGGGACACCTACGAGCAGTACTTC. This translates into CASSESWDTYEQYF.

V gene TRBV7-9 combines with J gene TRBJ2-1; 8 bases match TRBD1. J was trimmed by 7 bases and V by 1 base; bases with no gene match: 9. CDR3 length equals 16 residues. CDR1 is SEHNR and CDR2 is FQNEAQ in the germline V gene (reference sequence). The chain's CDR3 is CASSLETGAHRNEQFF. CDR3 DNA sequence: TGTGCCAGCAGCTTAGAGACAGGGGCTCATAGGAATGAGCAGTTCTTC.

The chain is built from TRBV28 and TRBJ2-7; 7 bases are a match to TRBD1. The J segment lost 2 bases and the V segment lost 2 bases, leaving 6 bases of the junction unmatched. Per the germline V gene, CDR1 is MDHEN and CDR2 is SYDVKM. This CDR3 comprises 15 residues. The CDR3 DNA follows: TGTGCCAGCAGTTTACCTGGGACAGACACCTACGAGCAGTACTTC. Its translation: CASSLPGTDTYEQYF.

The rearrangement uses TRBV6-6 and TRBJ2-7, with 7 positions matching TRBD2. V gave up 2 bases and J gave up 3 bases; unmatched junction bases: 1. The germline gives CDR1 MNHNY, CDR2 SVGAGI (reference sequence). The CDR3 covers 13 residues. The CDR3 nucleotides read TGTGCCAGCAGTTACCGGGACTACTACGAGCAGTACTTC. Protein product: CASSYRDYYEQYF.

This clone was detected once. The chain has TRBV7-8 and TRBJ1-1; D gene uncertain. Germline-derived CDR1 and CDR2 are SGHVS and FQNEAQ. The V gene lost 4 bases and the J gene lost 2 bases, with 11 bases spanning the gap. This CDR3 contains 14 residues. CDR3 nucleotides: TGTGCCAGCAGCTCACGGGGAGTCAACACTGAAGCTTTCTTT. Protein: CASSSRGVNTEAFF.

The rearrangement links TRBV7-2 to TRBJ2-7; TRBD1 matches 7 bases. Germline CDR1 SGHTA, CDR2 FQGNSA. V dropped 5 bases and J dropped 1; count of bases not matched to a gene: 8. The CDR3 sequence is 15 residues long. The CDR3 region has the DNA TGTGCCAGCAGCCTGACAGGGATACTATCCTACGAGCAGTACTTC. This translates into CASSLTGILSYEQYF.